This is a list of T cell receptor beta chains from one sample in a study of T cells in Graves' hyperthyroidism and ophthalmopathy. TCRdb processed the multiplex PCR reads anew with MiXCR; each CDR3 protein has one entry. The data show about 640,000 distinct CDR3 sequences, roughly 46% seen once. Sequencing used peripheral blood or thyroid tissue (not recorded which). These receptors all come from an adult man with Graves' disease, either hyperthyroidism or ophthalmopathy (not recorded which). Each CDR3 is given with its conserved first and last residue. Size is omitted from some rows. Given values are once, few, many or a class for expanded clones.

clone_size | v_call | cdr3_aa
many | TRBV7-2 | CASSLSANTEAFF
many | TRBV29-1 | CSVEEGVATEAFF
NA | TRBV7-2 | CASSQGGGFNYGYTF
once | TRBV7-2 | CASSLPTNYGYTIYF
NA | TRBV5-4 | CASSLGGRGAYGYTF
once | TRBV12-3/TRBV12-4 | CASSDRYMNTEAFF
NA | TRBV7-8 | CASSVRQVMNTEAFF
NA | TRBV7-9 | CASSPTDRMGPTSTNEKLFF
NA | TRBV19 | CASKRTDYTF
NA | TRBV29-1 | CSVVGGQGGNSPLHF